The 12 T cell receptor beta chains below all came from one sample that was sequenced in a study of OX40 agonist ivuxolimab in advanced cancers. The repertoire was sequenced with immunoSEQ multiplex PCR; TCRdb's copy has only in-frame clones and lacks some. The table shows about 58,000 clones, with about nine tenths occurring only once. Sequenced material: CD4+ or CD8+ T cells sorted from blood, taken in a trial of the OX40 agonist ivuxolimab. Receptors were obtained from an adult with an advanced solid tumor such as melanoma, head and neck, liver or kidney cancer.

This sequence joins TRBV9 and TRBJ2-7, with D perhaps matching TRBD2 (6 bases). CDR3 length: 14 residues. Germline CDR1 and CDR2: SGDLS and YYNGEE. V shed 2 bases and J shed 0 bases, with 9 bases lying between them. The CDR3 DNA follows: TGTGCCAGCAGCGTGGGACTGGGCTCCTACGAGCAGTACTTC. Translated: CASSVGLGSYEQYF. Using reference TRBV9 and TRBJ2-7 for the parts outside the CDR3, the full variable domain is DSGVTQTPKHLITATGQRVTLRCSPRSGDLSVYWYQQSLDQGLQFLIQYYNGEERAKGNILERFSAQQFPDLHSELNLSSLELGDSALYFCASSVGLGSYEQYFGPGTRLTVT.

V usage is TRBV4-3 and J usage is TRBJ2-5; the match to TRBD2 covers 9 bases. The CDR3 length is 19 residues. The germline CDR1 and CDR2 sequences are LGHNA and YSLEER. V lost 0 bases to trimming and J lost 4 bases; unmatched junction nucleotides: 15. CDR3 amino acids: CASSQDRPPSAGGLETQYF. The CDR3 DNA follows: TGCGCCAGCAGCCAAGATAGGCCCCCTTCAGCGGGAGGCCTAGAGACCCAGTACTTC.

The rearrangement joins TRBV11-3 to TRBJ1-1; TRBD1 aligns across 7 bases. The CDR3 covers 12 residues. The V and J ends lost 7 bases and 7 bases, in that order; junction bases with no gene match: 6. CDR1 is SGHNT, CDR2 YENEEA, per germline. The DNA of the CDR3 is TGTGCCAGCACCCTCAGGGGGAATGAAGCTTTCTTT. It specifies CASTLRGNEAFF.

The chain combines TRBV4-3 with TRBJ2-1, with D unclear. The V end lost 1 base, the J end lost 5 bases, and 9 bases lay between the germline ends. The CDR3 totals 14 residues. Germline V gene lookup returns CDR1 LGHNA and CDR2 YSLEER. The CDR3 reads CASSQGVLHNEQFF. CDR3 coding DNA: TGCGCCAGCAGCCAAGGGGTACTCCACAATGAGCAGTTCTTC.

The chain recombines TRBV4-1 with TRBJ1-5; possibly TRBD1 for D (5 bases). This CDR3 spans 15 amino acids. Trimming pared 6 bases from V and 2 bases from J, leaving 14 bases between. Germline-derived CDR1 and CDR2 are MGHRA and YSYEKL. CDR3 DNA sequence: TGCGCCAGCAGTCTTGACAGCTCGGGCAATCAGCCCCAGCATTTT. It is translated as CASSLDSSGNQPQHF.

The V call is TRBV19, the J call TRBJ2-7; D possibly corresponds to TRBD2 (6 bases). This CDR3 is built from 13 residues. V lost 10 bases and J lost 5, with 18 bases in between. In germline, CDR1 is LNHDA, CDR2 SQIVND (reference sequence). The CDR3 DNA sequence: TGTGCCACCCAGGAGGGCCCTAGCGACGAGCAGTACTTC. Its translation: CATQEGPSDEQYF.

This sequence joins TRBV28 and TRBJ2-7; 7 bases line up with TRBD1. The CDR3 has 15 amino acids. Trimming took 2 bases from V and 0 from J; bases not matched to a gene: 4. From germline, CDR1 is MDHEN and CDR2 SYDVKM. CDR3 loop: CASSLVGGSSYEQYF. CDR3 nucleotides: TGTGCCAGCAGTTTAGTAGGGGGCAGCTCCTACGAGCAGTACTTC.

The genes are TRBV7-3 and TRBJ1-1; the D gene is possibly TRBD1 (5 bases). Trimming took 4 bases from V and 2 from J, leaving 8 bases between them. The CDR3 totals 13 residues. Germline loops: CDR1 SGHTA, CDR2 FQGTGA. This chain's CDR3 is CASSSTVNTEAFF. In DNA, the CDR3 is TGTGCCAGCAGCTCGACAGTCAACACTGAAGCTTTCTTT.

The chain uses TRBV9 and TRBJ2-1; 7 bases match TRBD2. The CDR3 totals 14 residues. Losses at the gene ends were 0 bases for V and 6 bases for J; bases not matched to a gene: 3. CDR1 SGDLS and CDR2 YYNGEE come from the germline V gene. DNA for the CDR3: TGTGCCAGCAGCGTAGTGGCTAGCGGCAATGAGCAGTTCTTC. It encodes CASSVVASGNEQFF. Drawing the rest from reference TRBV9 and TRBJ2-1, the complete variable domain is DSGVTQTPKHLITATGQRVTLRCSPRSGDLSVYWYQQSLDQGLQFLIQYYNGEERAKGNILERFSAQQFPDLHSELNLSSLELGDSALYFCASSVVASGNEQFFGPGTRLTVL.

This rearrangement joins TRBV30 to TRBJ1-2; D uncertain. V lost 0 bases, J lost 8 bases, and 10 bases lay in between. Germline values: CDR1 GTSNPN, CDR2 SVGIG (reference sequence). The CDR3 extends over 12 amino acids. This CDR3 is CAWSVGLSGYTF. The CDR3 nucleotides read TGTGCCTGGAGTGTAGGACTGTCGGGCTACACCTTC.

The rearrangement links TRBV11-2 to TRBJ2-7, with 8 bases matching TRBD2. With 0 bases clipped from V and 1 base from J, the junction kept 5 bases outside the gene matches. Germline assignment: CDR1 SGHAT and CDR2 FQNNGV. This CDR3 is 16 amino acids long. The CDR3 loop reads CASSLEAAGDSYEQYF. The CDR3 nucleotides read TGTGCCAGCAGCTTAGAGGCAGCGGGAGATTCCTACGAGCAGTACTTC.

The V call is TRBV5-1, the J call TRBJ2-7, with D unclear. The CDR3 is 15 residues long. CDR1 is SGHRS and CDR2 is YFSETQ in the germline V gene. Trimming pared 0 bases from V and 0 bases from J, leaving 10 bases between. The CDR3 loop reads CASSLDLGPSYEQYF. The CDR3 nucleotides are TGCGCCAGCAGCTTGGATTTGGGTCCCTCCTACGAGCAGTACTTC.